This is a list of T cell receptor beta chains from one sample in a study of T-cell reconstitution after alpha-beta-depleted transplantation in children. MiXCR, applied by TCRdb to the PCR reads, yields one record per CDR3 protein. The sample records around 380,000 distinct CDR3 sequences, 11% being singletons. The specimen comprised PBMCs from the stem cell graft donor, sampled from the stem cell graft. The receptor source for this set is a human donor who donated a stem cell graft to a child with acute myeloid leukemia. Both conserved end residues are part of each CDR3. D genes are given only for firm matches. Size values are once, few and many counts, or a class for expanded clones, and some rows have none.

TRBV7-3	many	-	TRBJ1-4	CASSLPRGGIREKLFF	TGTGCCAGCAGCTTACCAAGGGGGGGAATCCGGGAAAAACTGTTTTTT
TRBV20-1	few	TRBD2	TRBJ2-1	CSARSSGNGNEQFF	TGCAGTGCTAGGAGTAGCGGGAACGGCAATGAGCAGTTCTTC
TRBV5-1	many	-	TRBJ2-1	CASSLGNNEQFF	TGCGCCAGCAGCTTGGGTAACAATGAGCAGTTCTTC
TRBV2	-	TRBD2	TRBJ2-2	CASSVRLAANTGELFF	TGTGCCAGCAGTGTGCGTCTAGCGGCGAACACCGGGGAGCTGTTTTTT
TRBV4-2	-	-	TRBJ1-5	CASSQDRARPQHF	TGTGCCAGCAGCCAAGATCGGGCGCGGCCCCAGCATTTT
TRBV29-1	-	TRBD2	TRBJ2-7	CSVDGLAGLYEQYF	TGCAGCGTTGACGGTCTAGCGGGACTCTACGAGCAGTACTTC
TRBV7-9	many	TRBD1	TRBJ1-2	CASSPRTGQNYGYTF	TGTGCCAGCAGCCCCAGGACAGGCCAGAACTATGGCTACACCTTC
TRBV5-1	few	-	TRBJ2-3	CASSSAVVTDTQYF	TGCGCCAGCAGCTCCGCTGTGGTGACAGATACGCAGTATTTT
TRBV12-3/TRBV12-4	-	-	TRBJ2-1	CASSPRLGSGNEQFF	TGTGCCAGCAGTCCACGTCTAGGGTCTGGTAATGAGCAGTTCTTC
TRBV5-1	few	-	TRBJ2-3	CASRRRGLNTDTQYF	TGCGCCAGCAGGCGGCGGGGGCTCAACACAGATACGCAGTATTTT
TRBV7-2	-	TRBD1	TRBJ2-3	CASSMGQSTDTQYF	TGTGCCAGCAGCATGGGACAGAGCACAGATACGCAGTATTTT
TRBV11-2	few	TRBD2	TRBJ2-2	CASSLIAGGPGGTGELFF	TGTGCCAGCAGCTTAATCGCGGGAGGGCCGGGGGGAACCGGGGAGCTGTTTTTT
TRBV6-1	-	TRBD2	TRBJ2-3	CASNEAGATDTQYF	TGTGCCAGCAACGAAGCGGGGGCCACAGATACGCAGTATTTT
TRBV29-1	-	-	TRBJ2-3	CSVGDTDTQYF	TGCAGCGTCGGGGACACAGATACGCAGTATTTT
TRBV29-1	few	-	TRBJ2-5	CSGGRCGKAPKETQYF	TGCAGCGGGGGACGATGTGGCAAGGCACCAAAGGAGACCCAGTACTTC
TRBV29-1	few	TRBD1	TRBJ1-1	CSVAGQGIAEAFF	TGCAGCGTCGCGGGACAGGGGATCGCTGAAGCTTTCTTT
TRBV20-1	-	-	TRBJ1-4	CSGRDRVTNEKLFF	TGCAGTGGAAGGGACCGGGTAACTAATGAAAAACTGTTTTTT